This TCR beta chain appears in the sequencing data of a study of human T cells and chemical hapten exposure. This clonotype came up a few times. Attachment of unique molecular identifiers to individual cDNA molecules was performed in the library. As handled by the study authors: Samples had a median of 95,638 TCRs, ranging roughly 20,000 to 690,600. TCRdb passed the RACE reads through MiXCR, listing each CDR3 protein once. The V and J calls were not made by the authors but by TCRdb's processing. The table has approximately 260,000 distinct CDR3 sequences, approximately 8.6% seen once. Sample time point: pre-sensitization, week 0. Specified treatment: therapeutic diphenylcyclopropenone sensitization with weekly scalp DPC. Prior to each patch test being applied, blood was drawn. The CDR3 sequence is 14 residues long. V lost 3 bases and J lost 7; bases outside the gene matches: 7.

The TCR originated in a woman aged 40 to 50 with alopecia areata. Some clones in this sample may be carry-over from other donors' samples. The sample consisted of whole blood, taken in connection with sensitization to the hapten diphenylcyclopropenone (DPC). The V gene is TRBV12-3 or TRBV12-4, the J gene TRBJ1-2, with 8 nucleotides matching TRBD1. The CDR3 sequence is CASSFTGGIFGYTF. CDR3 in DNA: TGTGCCAGCAGTTTCACAGGGGGTATCTTTGGCTACACCTTC.